The next 26 T cell receptor beta chains were all read from a single sample in a study of cytomegalovirus exposure and HLA in healthy donors. This PCR relied on a set of 60 Vbeta primers and 13 Jbeta primers. TCRdb's copy holds only in-frame clones and misses some; the assay was immunoSEQ multiplex PCR. The sample contains more than 140,000 clones, roughly 73% of which appear only once. The sample comprised PBMCs. Receptors were obtained from a female donor in good health and CMV-seronegative.

The rearrangement uses TRBV10-1 and TRBJ2-2; possibly TRBD1 for D (5 bases). The CDR3 has 16 residues. Germline values: CDR1 WNHNN, CDR2 SYGVQD (reference sequence). With 1 base removed from V and 8 bases from J, the gap between germline ends came to 17 bases. CDR3 loop: CASSELDTPSRGELFF. As DNA, the CDR3 is TGCGCCAGCAGTGAGTTGGACACCCCAAGTCGAGGGGAGCTGTTTTTT.

The CDR3 sequence: CASSPGPSEPFF. The CDR3 bases are TGTGCCAGCAGCCCGGGGCCTAGCGAACCTTTCTTT. The chain employs TRBV7-3 and TRBJ1-1; TRBD1 is a possible D gene (5 bases). The CDR3 consists of 12 residues. Trimming took 5 bases from V and 12 from J, leaving 16 bases between them. Per the germline V gene, CDR1 is SGHTA and CDR2 is FQGTGA.

This chain connects TRBV2 to TRBJ2-7, with D unresolved. This CDR3 has 14 amino acids. Germline values: CDR1 SNHLY, CDR2 FYNNEI. The V end was cut by 3 bases, the J end by 2 bases, with 11 bases between. The CDR3 sequence is CASSEGSLAYEQYF. The CDR3 DNA reads TGTGCCAGCAGTGAGGGCAGCTTGGCCTACGAGCAGTACTTC.

The V call is TRBV5-1, the J call TRBJ2-1; 10 positions agree with TRBD1. Germline V gene lookup returns CDR1 SGHRS and CDR2 YFSETQ. V shed 1 base, J shed 7 bases, and the junction held 8 bases outside the gene matches. The CDR3 loop spans 16 amino acids. CDR3 loop: CASSLLPGTGANEQFF. CDR3 nucleotide sequence: TGCGCCAGCAGCTTGCTACCCGGGACAGGGGCGAATGAGCAGTTCTTC.

This chain connects TRBV2 to TRBJ1-2; a weak D match, TRBD1 (6 bases). This CDR3 region has 13 residues. The germline V gene has CDR1 SNHLY and CDR2 FYNNEI. Trimming pared 4 bases from V and 4 bases from J, leaving 10 bases between. The CDR3 DNA sequence: TGTGCCAGCAGTGGTCGACAGGCCTATGGCTACACCTTC. Encoded protein: CASSGRQAYGYTF.

The chain uses TRBV5-1 and TRBJ2-1; D call uncertain. In germline, CDR1 is SGHRS, CDR2 YFSETQ. The V end was cut by 1 base, the J end by 4 bases, with 12 bases between. The CDR3 totals 15 residues. CDR3 amino acids: CASSLNGPEYNEQFF. Written as DNA, the CDR3 is TGCGCCAGCAGCTTGAATGGGCCCGAGTACAATGAGCAGTTCTTC.

This sequence joins TRBV4-1 and TRBJ2-7; TRBD1 matches at 8 bases. The CDR3 has 14 residues. Germline CDR1 reads MGHRA; CDR2 reads YSYEKL. J lost 2 bases, V lost 3 bases, and 3 bases had no gene match. The CDR3 sequence: CASSHQQGAYEQYF. DNA for the CDR3: TGCGCCAGCAGCCACCAACAGGGGGCCTACGAGCAGTACTTC.

CDR3 sequence: CASSWGTGSSYEQYF. Written as DNA, the CDR3 is TGCGCCAGCAGCTGGGGGACAGGGAGCTCCTACGAGCAGTACTTC. The rearrangement links TRBV5-1 to TRBJ2-7; 9 bases agree with TRBD1. The CDR3 totals 15 residues. V lost 3 bases to trimming and J lost 0 bases; unmatched junction nucleotides: 4. Germline CDR1 is SGHRS and CDR2 is YFSETQ.

This rearrangement joins TRBV5-1 to TRBJ2-5; TRBD1 agrees at 9 bases. With the DNA end fitting TRBJ2-7 better, the J assignment may be wrong. From germline, CDR1 is SGHRS and CDR2 YFSETQ. The CDR3 extends over 14 amino acids. CDR3: CASSSPGQGNEQYF. The DNA of the CDR3 is TGCGCCAGCAGCTCACCGGGACAGGGAAACGAGCAGTACTTC.

The J gene is TRBJ2-1, the V gene TRBV7-6; TRBD2 might be the D (7 bases). CDR3 size: 16 residues. Trimming took 5 bases from V and 8 from J, leaving 22 bases between them. The germline gives CDR1 SGHVS, CDR2 FNYEAQ. CDR3 sequence (DNA): TGTGCCAGCAGCCGGAGGAGGGAGGGGGGTGGCCATGAGCAGTTCTTC. It translates to CASSRRREGGGHEQFF.

The J gene is TRBJ2-3, the V gene TRBV10-3; D is possibly TRBD1 (5 bases). The V and J ends lost 10 bases and 0 bases respectively, with 17 bases between them. Per the germline V gene, CDR1 is ENHRY and CDR2 is SYGVKD. The CDR3 is 15 residues long. Here the CDR3 reads CATQRKGISTDTQYF. As DNA, the CDR3 is TGTGCCACCCAAAGGAAGGGGATCAGCACAGATACGCAGTATTTT.

In its sample, this clone was seen a few times. The chain employs TRBV5-6 and TRBJ1-1, with a possible D match to TRBD1 (5 bases). The V end was cut by 2 bases, the J end by 10 bases, with 21 bases between. Germline V gene lookup returns CDR1 SGHDT and CDR2 YYEEEE. The CDR3 runs 15 residues. CDR3 region: CASSFRDWEGSLAFF. The CDR3 DNA sequence: TGTGCCAGCAGCTTCCGGGACTGGGAAGGTTCATTAGCTTTCTTT. Full variable domain (missing parts from reference TRBV5-6 and TRBJ1-1): DAGVTQSPTHLIKTRGQQVTLRCSPKSGHDTVSWYQQALGQGPQFIFQYYEEEERQRGNFPDRFSGHQFPNYSSELNVNALLLGDSALYLCASSFRDWEGSLAFFGQGTRLTVV.

This rearrangement joins TRBV15 to TRBJ2-1; D is unclear. The CDR3 consists of 13 residues. Germline V gives CDR1 LNHNV, CDR2 YYDKDF (reference sequence). V lost 7 bases, J lost 0 bases, and 7 bases lay in between. In DNA, the CDR3 is TGTGCCACCACCGGTAGCTCCTACAATGAGCAGTTCTTC. It yields the protein CATTGSSYNEQFF.

The J gene is TRBJ2-5, the V gene TRBV10-3; 7 nucleotides line up with TRBD1. The J call may be faulty, since TRBJ2-7 better matches the DNA end. There are 17 residues in the CDR3. Per germline, CDR1 ENHRY and CDR2 SYGVKD. The DNA for the CDR3 is TGTGCCATCAGTGATTCCAAACCGACAGGGAACCCCTACGAGCAGTACTTC. Its protein product is CAISDSKPTGNPYEQYF.

The chain employs TRBV4-2 and TRBJ2-1, with D perhaps matching TRBD1 (6 bases). CDR1 LGHNA and CDR2 YNFKEQ come from the germline V gene. The CDR3 runs 16 residues. Trimming removed 3 bases at V and 2 bases at J, with 14 bases between. CDR3 amino acids: CASSQGAGRTYNEQFF. The CDR3 DNA reads TGTGCCAGCAGCCAGGGGGCGGGCAGGACCTACAATGAGCAGTTCTTC.

The chain links TRBV6-4 to TRBJ2-3; D possibly corresponds to TRBD1 (5 bases). CDR3 length: 13 amino acids. Germline lookup yields CDR1 MRHNA and CDR2 SNTAGT. V was trimmed by 0 bases and J by 8 bases, leaving 9 bases between them. CDR3 sequence reads: CASSDSSQGTQYF. The CDR3 DNA is TGTGCCAGCAGTGACTCGAGTCAGGGTACGCAGTATTTT.

The chain employs TRBV9 and TRBJ2-1; tentative D call: TRBD1 (6 bases). This CDR3 spans 18 amino acids. V lost 0 bases and J 8 bases, leaving 24 bases between the germline ends. In germline, CDR1 is SGDLS, CDR2 YYNGEE. The CDR3: CASSVETSGASRGYEQFF. In DNA form, the CDR3 reads TGTGCCAGCAGCGTAGAAACTTCAGGGGCTAGCAGGGGATATGAGCAGTTCTTC.

About this clone itself: This specimen includes other DNA sequences encoding the same CDR3. The chain employs TRBV10-3 and TRBJ2-1; 8 bases match TRBD1. Per germline, CDR1 ENHRY and CDR2 SYGVKD. This CDR3 spans 17 amino acids. J was trimmed by 0 bases and V by 6 bases; bases with no gene match: 10. The CDR3 coding sequence is TGTGCCATCAGCGAACCAGGACAGGGAAGCTCCTACAATGAGCAGTTCTTC. The encoded protein is CAISEPGQGSSYNEQFF.

The gene calls are TRBV12-5 and TRBJ1-1; tentatively, D is TRBD1 (5 bases). V was cut by 4 bases and J by 1 base, with 31 bases left in between. This CDR3 has 21 amino acids. The germline gives CDR1 LGHNT, CDR2 FRNRAP. The CDR3 here is CASGWTPHSRVGGGRNTEAFF. CDR3 nucleotides: TGTGCTAGTGGTTGGACCCCGCACTCCAGGGTGGGGGGTGGGAGGAACACTGAAGCTTTCTTT.

V gene TRBV6-8 combines with J gene TRBJ2-7; TRBD2 might be the D (7 bases). Looked up from germline, CDR1 is MNHGY and CDR2 is SAAAGT. This CDR3 comprises 17 residues. Trimming took off 6 bases at V and 2 bases at J, with 23 bases between the two ends. CDR3 region: CASRDRDRGGQPYEQYF. CDR3 sequence (DNA): TGTGCCAGCAGGGATCGGGATAGGGGGGGCCAGCCCTACGAGCAGTACTTC.

This clone has just a few counts. The chain's CDR3 is CASSRLDRQNTEAFF. CDR3 nucleotides: TGTGCCAGCAGCCGCTTGGACAGACAGAACACTGAAGCTTTCTTT. This chain uses TRBV28 with TRBJ1-1; tentative D call: TRBD1 (6 bases). There are 15 residues in the CDR3. CDR1 and CDR2 from the germline V gene are MDHEN and SYDVKM. The V end lost 6 bases, the J end lost 1 base, and 15 bases lay between the germline ends. The whole variable domain, remainder taken from reference TRBV28 and TRBJ1-1, is DVKVTQSSRYLVKRTGEKVFLECVQDMDHENMFWYRQDPGLGLRLIYFSYDVKMKEKGDIPEGYSVSREKKERFSLILESASTNQTSMYLCASSRLDRQNTEAFFGQGTRLTVV.

This clone has more than one count but fewer than ten. This CDR3 reads CASSSRLAGVYEQYF. DNA for the CDR3: TGTGCCAGCAGCTCCCGACTAGCGGGAGTCTACGAGCAGTACTTC. The chain has TRBV7-9 and TRBJ2-7; 12 bases line up with TRBD2. In germline, CDR1 is SEHNR, CDR2 FQNEAQ (reference sequence). This CDR3 has 15 residues. Losses at the gene ends were 4 bases for V and 3 bases for J; bases not matched to a gene: 4.

This clone was recorded only once. The gene calls are TRBV28 and TRBJ1-2; D possibly corresponds to TRBD1 (6 bases). The CDR3 runs 14 residues. Trimming stripped 4 bases from V and 2 bases from J, with 11 bases between. Germline assignment: CDR1 MDHEN and CDR2 SYDVKM. As DNA, the CDR3 is TGTGCCAGCAGTTCCCCCCAGGGGAACTATGGCTACACCTTC. Translation gives CASSSPQGNYGYTF.

V is TRBV2 and J is TRBJ2-1, with 8 positions matching TRBD2. Trimming took 4 bases from V and 9 from J; bases not matched to a gene: 14. CDR1 and CDR2 from the germline V gene are SNHLY and FYNNEI. The length of the CDR3 is 16 residues. In DNA form, the CDR3 reads TGTGCCAGCAGTGGTTCGGCCTCGGGGGGGGTTACTGAGCAGTTCTTC. This sequence encodes CASSGSASGGVTEQFF.

This clone is classed as medium-sized. V gene TRBV7-6 combines with J gene TRBJ2-7; 9 nucleotides agree with TRBD1. After removal of 3 bases from V and 2 bases from J, the junction contained 5 bases not matched to a gene. CDR1 and CDR2 from the germline V gene are SGHVS and FNYEAQ. The CDR3 consists of 15 residues. The CDR3 DNA reads as TGTGCCAGCAGCTTTCACAGGGGGCTAACCTACGAGCAGTACTTC. Its protein is CASSFHRGLTYEQYF.

V gene TRBV5-4 combines with J gene TRBJ1-1; 8 bases are a match to TRBD1. Germline V gene sequence: CDR1 SGHNT, CDR2 YYREEE (reference sequence). V trimming: 3 bases; J trimming: 5 bases; junction bases outside the gene matches: 6. The CDR3 length is 14 residues. Written as DNA, the CDR3 is TGTGCCAGCAGCTCCGGACAGGGACGGACTGAAGCTTTCTTT. It is translated as CASSSGQGRTEAFF.